A selection of T cell receptor beta chains follows, all from one sample in a study of blood T cell repertoires in COVID-19. TCRdb keeps only in-frame clones here, not all; method: immunoSEQ multiplex PCR. Of hundreds of thousands of clones in the sample, just under 90% were seen once. The sample was PBMCs or T cells enriched from blood (not recorded which). Receptors originate from a woman between 45 and 60 years old who had recovered from COVID-19. The CDR3 runs from the conserved cysteine through the conserved F or W. A D gene is named only where the DNA matches it firmly. Size values are once, few and many counts, or a class for expanded clones, and some rows have none.

clone_size	v_call	d_call	j_call	cdr3_nt	cdr3_aa
-	TRBV28	TRBD1	TRBJ1-2	TGTGCCAGCAGCCCGATGGGACAGGGCTATGGCTACACCTTC	CASSPMGQGYGYTF
few	TRBV15	-	TRBJ1-1	TGTGCCACCAGCAGAGGGGCCGCGGGGGAAGCTTTCTTT	CATSRGAAGEAFF
-	TRBV4-1	TRBD2	TRBJ2-3	TGCGCCAGCAGCTACCGGGGGGGAGGCACAGATACGCAGTATTTT	CASSYRGGGTDTQYF
few	TRBV6-5	TRBD2	TRBJ2-7	TGTGCCAGCAGTACCACTAGCGGATCCTACGAGCAGTACTTC	CASSTTSGSYEQYF
-	TRBV3-1/TRBV3-2	-	TRBJ1-2	TGTGCCAGCAGCCAAGGGACAATCCTCAACTATGGCTACACCTTC	CASSQGTILNYGYTF
-	TRBV5-1	TRBD1	TRBJ1-5	TGCGCCAGCAGCCCGGACGGGGACAGCTATCAGCCCCAGCATTTT	CASSPDGDSYQPQHF
-	TRBV5-1	TRBD2	TRBJ2-7	TGCGCCAGCAGCTTGGGGACTAGCGACGAGCAGTACTTC	CASSLGTSDEQYF
-	TRBV7-9	-	TRBJ2-5	TGTGCCAGCAGCTCGCGGGAGACCCAGTACTTC	CASSSRETQYF
-	TRBV7-2	-	TRBJ1-3	TGTGCCAGCAGCTCCATCGGGACACTCAATTTTGGAAACACCATATATTTT	CASSSIGTLNFGNTIYF
-	TRBV13	TRBD1	TRBJ2-7	TGTGCCAGCAGCTTCGCGACAGGGGCTACCTACGAGCAGTACTTC	CASSFATGATYEQYF
-	TRBV12-3/TRBV12-4	TRBD1	TRBJ2-3	TGTGCCAGCAGACCAACAGGGGGGAATACGCAGTATTTT	CASRPTGGNTQYF
-	TRBV30	-	TRBJ2-1	TGTGCCTGGAGGGATATTGGGGGGGCAGACAATGAGCAGTTCTTC	CAWRDIGGADNEQFF
once	TRBV27	TRBD2	TRBJ2-1	TGTGCCAGCAGTTTAGGGGTAGCGGGCCCCCTCGGGTTCAATGAGCAGTTCTTC	CASSLGVAGPLGFNEQFF
-	TRBV28	-	TRBJ1-2	TGTGCCAGCAGGCTTCAGGCTAACTATGGCTACACCTTC	CASRLQANYGYTF
-	TRBV18	-	TRBJ2-2	TGTGCCTGGTCGGGTAACACCGGGGAGCTGTTTTTT	CAWSGNTGELFF
-	TRBV19	TRBD1	TRBJ1-2	TGTGCCAGTCGGGATGAGACAGGGCAATTACTCGGTGGCTACACCTTC	CASRDETGQLLGGYTF
-	TRBV5-1	-	TRBJ2-6	TGCGCCAGCCGGCTCGATAACTGGGAGGGGGCCAACGTCCTGACTTTC	CASRLDNWEGANVLTF
-	TRBV18	-	TRBJ2-3	TGTGCCAGCTCACCGCAGGGTTACACAGATACGCAGTATTTT	CASSPQGYTDTQYF
-	TRBV7-2	-	TRBJ1-1	TGTGCCAGCAGCTTAGCGCTTAGGGGGGCTTTCTTT	CASSLALRGAFF
-	TRBV7-9	-	TRBJ2-1	TGTGCCGGAATACCTAGTTTCTCCTACAATGAGCAGTTCTTC	CAGIPSFSYNEQFF
-	TRBV6-5	-	TRBJ1-3	TGTGCCAGCAGTTACGCCGGGGTAGCTGGAAACACCATATATTTT	CASSYAGVAGNTIYF
-	TRBV7-9	TRBD2	TRBJ2-1	TGTGCCAGCAGCTTGGCGACTAGCGGGGGGCCTAACGAGCAGTTCTTC	CASSLATSGGPNEQFF
-	TRBV5-5	-	TRBJ1-1	TGTGCCAGCAGCTCGCTCGGGGGGATGTGGACTGAAGCTTTCTTT	CASSSLGGMWTEAFF
once	TRBV29-1	TRBD1	TRBJ1-2	TGCAGCGCCTCCGTCGACAGGGCCAACTATGGCTACACCTTC	CSASVDRANYGYTF
-	TRBV12-3/TRBV12-4	-	TRBJ1-1	TGTGCCAGCAGTTTCAGTGGGAACACTGAAGCTTTCTTT	CASSFSGNTEAFF
-	TRBV30	-	TRBJ1-2	TGTGCCTGGAGCCAAACAGGTACTCCTAACTATGGCTACACCTTC	CAWSQTGTPNYGYTF
-	TRBV6-1	TRBD1	TRBJ2-7	TGTGCCAGCAGTGAACGACAGGGGGCACACGAGCAGTACTTC	CASSERQGAHEQYF
-	TRBV13	-	TRBJ2-3	TGTGCCAGCAGCTTACGGGGTGCTCCAGATACGCAGTATTTT	CASSLRGAPDTQYF
-	TRBV5-6	TRBD1	TRBJ1-2	TGTGCCAGCAGCTCACCCAAACAGGGGAACCACTATGGCTACACCTTC	CASSSPKQGNHYGYTF
-	TRBV27	-	TRBJ1-1	TGTGCCAGCAGTTTCTCAGGGCTTATGAACACTGAAGCTTTCTTT	CASSFSGLMNTEAFF
-	TRBV7-9	TRBD1	TRBJ1-2	TGTGCCAGCAGCTTTCTGGGACAGGGAAATGGCTACACCTTC	CASSFLGQGNGYTF
-	TRBV2	TRBD2	TRBJ2-3	TGTGCCAGCAGCACAATAGCGGGGGGACCCAGAGATACGCAGTATTTT	CASSTIAGGPRDTQYF
-	TRBV4-2	-	TRBJ1-2	TGTGCCAGCAGCCGTGAAGGTACGGAGGCCCGACCGACCTTC	CASSREGTEARPTF
-	TRBV2	-	TRBJ1-4	TGTGCCAGCAGTGAACAGGCAGGGCGTGCAACTAATGAAAAACTGTTTTTT	CASSEQAGRATNEKLFF
-	TRBV1	-	TRBJ1-6	TGCACCAGCGTTAGGGGCCCGACAAGTAGGAATTGGGCCCTCCACTTT	CTSVRGPTSRNWALHF
-	TRBV4-3	-	TRBJ1-1	TGCGCCAGCAGCCAAGGAAGCTTCGACACTGAAGCTTTCTTT	CASSQGSFDTEAFF
-	TRBV18	TRBD1	TRBJ1-2	TGTGCCAGCTCAACTACAGGGGTACAAGGCTACACCTTC	CASSTTGVQGYTF
-	TRBV3-1/TRBV3-2	-	TRBJ1-1	TGTGCCAGCAGCCAAGAAGGGAGGATCGGGAACACTGAAGCTTTCTTT	CASSQEGRIGNTEAFF
few	TRBV7-3	-	TRBJ2-2	TGTGCCAGCAGCCGACTCGGGACTGCGAACACCGGGGAGCTGTTTTTT	CASSRLGTANTGELFF
-	TRBV19	-	TRBJ1-4	TGTGCCAGTAGTATTGGGGGGACTAATGAAAAACTGTTTTTT	CASSIGGTNEKLFF